This TCR beta chain appears in the sequencing data of a study of vaccination effects on CD4 cells after COVID-19. Remarks on this clone: Its antigen remains unidentified.

Germline V CDR1 and CDR2: SGHTA, FQGNSA. Trimming took off 1 base at V and 7 bases at J, with 11 bases between the two ends. The CDR3 covers 15 residues. Whole-study results and caveats: Marked contraction was observed in infection-induced and vaccine-induced clones late after vaccination.

The ViraFEST assay expanded antigen-specific CD4+ T cells with viral peptide pools before sequencing. The culture ran for 10 days, and then CD4+ T cells were isolated. Participants were vaccinated with two doses of either the BNT162b2 or mRNA-1273 vaccine. Cultures had half their medium replaced with IL-2 medium on days 3 and 7. Produced via immunoSEQ multiplex PCR; TCRdb's table is partial and in-frame only. Here the sample spans about 33,000 clones, around 80% being singletons. This receptor was obtained from a human donor who received a COVID-19 vaccine. Some clones in this sample may be carry-over from other donors' samples. The rearrangement joins TRBV7-2 to TRBJ1-6; perhaps TRBD1 as D (6 bases). The source was CD4+ T cells from PBMCs cultured with HCoV-NL63 spike peptides, collected after COVID-19 vaccination. This CDR3 is CASSLEGGLNSPLHF. In DNA, the CDR3 is TGTGCCAGCAGCTTAGAGGGGGGCCTAAATTCACCCCTCCACTTT.